These 29 T cell receptor beta chains were sequenced from one sample in a study of cytomegalovirus exposure and HLA in healthy donors. Vbeta (60) and Jbeta (13) primers were used in the PCR. Some clones are missing from TCRdb's copy, which holds only in-frame ones; the method was immunoSEQ multiplex PCR. The sample lists about 180,000 clones; around 81% were seen once. Sequenced material: PBMCs. Receptor source: a woman under 40 in good health and CMV-seronegative.

The rearrangement joins TRBV7-6 to TRBJ2-3; 14 bases agree with TRBD2. The CDR3 is made up of 17 amino acids. With 1 base clipped from V and 3 bases from J, the junction kept 3 bases outside the gene matches. Germline V lookup: CDR1 SGHVS, CDR2 FNYEAQ. CDR3 nucleotide sequence: TGTGCCAGCAGCTTAGTGGGGACTAGCGGGGGTACAGATACGCAGTATTTT. It encodes CASSLVGTSGGTDTQYF.

V usage is TRBV5-1 and J usage is TRBJ2-5; 8 nucleotides line up with TRBD1. Germline CDR1 and CDR2: SGHRS and YFSETQ. The ends lost 5 bases at V and 5 bases at J; junction bases unmatched: 8. The CDR3 length is 14 residues. Written as DNA, the CDR3 is TGCGCCAGCAGTAGGACAGGGAATTTCGAGACCCAGTACTTC. This codes for CASSRTGNFETQYF.

This chain joins TRBV4-1 and TRBJ1-5; D is unresolved. Trimming left V 5 bases short and J 1 base short, with 6 bases between. The CDR3 runs 13 residues. Germline lookup yields CDR1 MGHRA and CDR2 YSYEKL. Here the CDR3 reads CASSARSNQPQHF. CDR3 DNA: TGCGCCAGCAGCGCCAGAAGCAATCAGCCCCAGCATTTT.

The chain employs TRBV5-5 and TRBJ1-3, with TRBD1 identical over 7 bases. V trimming: 4 bases; J trimming: 2 bases; junction bases outside the gene matches: 12. This CDR3 region has 17 residues. The germline CDR1 and CDR2 sequences are SGHKS and YYEKEE (reference sequence). The CDR3: CASSQLRGQGPGNTIYF. CDR3 sequence (DNA): TGTGCCAGCAGCCAGTTGAGGGGGCAGGGCCCTGGAAACACCATATATTTT.

The rearrangement links TRBV2 to TRBJ2-3; D gene unclear. Germline V gene lookup returns CDR1 SNHLY and CDR2 FYNNEI. The CDR3 totals 14 residues. V was pared by 6 bases and J by 0 bases, with 10 bases between. Here the CDR3 DNA reads TGTGCCAGCAGGGAACAGACTAGCACAGATACGCAGTATTTT. Its translation is CASREQTSTDTQYF.

The chain uses TRBV2 and TRBJ1-4, with D maybe TRBD1 (6 bases). CDR3 size: 14 residues. CDR1 and CDR2 from the germline V gene are SNHLY and FYNNEI. Trimming left V 4 bases short and J 0 bases short, with 6 bases between. The CDR3 nucleotides read TGTGCCAGCAGTGCAGGGGCAACTAATGAAAAACTGTTTTTT. Translated: CASSAGATNEKLFF.

The V call is TRBV11-3, the J call TRBJ2-5; D might be TRBD2 (6 bases). Germline CDR1 SGHNT, CDR2 YENEEA. The CDR3 runs 14 residues. Trimming shortened V by 2 bases and J by 5 bases, and 12 bases separated the two germline ends. Here the CDR3 DNA reads TGTGCCAGCAGCTTAAGCGGGCCCCGGGAGACCCAGTACTTC. Its protein product is CASSLSGPRETQYF.

J is TRBJ2-5 and V is TRBV29-1, with TRBD1 matching 9 bases. The CDR3 spans 13 residues. Trimming took 6 bases from V and 4 from J; bases not matched to a gene: 6. The germline V gene has CDR1 SQVTM and CDR2 ANQGSEA. CDR3 amino acids: CSVDPGQGETQYF. The DNA for the CDR3 is TGCAGCGTCGACCCGGGACAGGGAGAGACCCAGTACTTC.

The chain uses TRBV28 and TRBJ1-2; perhaps TRBD1 as D (6 bases). The V gene's germline CDR1 is MDHEN and CDR2 SYDVKM. There are 14 residues in the CDR3. Trimming pared 5 bases from V and 4 bases from J, leaving 14 bases between. Here the CDR3 DNA reads TGTGCCAGCAGTCCCACCCTGACAGGCTATGGCTACACCTTC. It is translated as CASSPTLTGYGYTF.

This rearrangement joins TRBV21-1 to TRBJ2-7; TRBD1 reflects the table's D call only, with no check against the DNA. TRBV21-1 is noted as a pseudogene. CDR3 size: 15 residues. CDR3 region: CASSKVVGATYEQYF. In nucleotides, the CDR3 is TGTGCCAGCAGCAAAGTTGTGGGGGCGACGTACGAGCAGTACTTC.

This chain links TRBV9 with TRBJ1-2; tentatively, D is TRBD1 (6 bases). Between the trimmed V and J ends, which lost 4 bases and 2 bases, there was a span of 21 bases. Germline lookup yields CDR1 SGDLS and CDR2 YYNGEE. CDR3 size: 17 residues. This chain's CDR3 is CASSNLGGAGVNYGYTF. In nucleotides, the CDR3 is TGTGCCAGCAGCAATCTGGGGGGGGCCGGAGTGAACTATGGCTACACCTTC.

V is TRBV5-4 and J is TRBJ2-2; 10 bases map to TRBD2. This CDR3 has 17 amino acids. Germline assignment: CDR1 SGHNT and CDR2 YYREEE (reference sequence). Trimming removed 9 bases from V and 3 bases from J; junction bases left unmatched: 14. The DNA for the CDR3 is TGTGCCACCACGAGGGGGCTAGCGGGAGTGGACACCGGGGAGCTGTTTTTT. The encoded protein is CATTRGLAGVDTGELFF.

The chain joins TRBV5-1 to TRBJ2-2; the match to TRBD2 covers 7 bases. V lost 3 bases and J lost 4; bases outside the gene matches: 12. Per the germline V gene, CDR1 is SGHRS and CDR2 is YFSETQ. The CDR3 has 17 amino acids. The CDR3 nucleotides are TGCGCCAGCAGCTGGAAGGGAGCGGGATCCGCCACCGGGGAGCTGTTTTTT. Its protein product is CASSWKGAGSATGELFF.

This sequence joins TRBV7-2 and TRBJ2-7; 7 bases are shared with TRBD1. Germline trimming cut 3 bases from V and 10 bases from J; bases unmatched to any gene: 6. This CDR3 spans 12 amino acids. From germline, CDR1 is SGHTA and CDR2 FQGNSA. The CDR3 protein is CASSFNRDSQYF. Here the CDR3 DNA reads TGTGCCAGCAGCTTCAACCGGGACAGTCAGTACTTC. Drawing the rest from reference TRBV7-2 and TRBJ2-7, the complete variable domain is GAGVSQSPSNKVTEKGKDVELRCDPISGHTALYWYRQSLGQGLEFLIYFQGNSAPDKSGLPSDRFSAERTGGSVSTLTIQRTQQEDSAVYLCASSFNRDSQYFGPGTRLTVT.

This chain links TRBV6-5 with TRBJ1-2; TRBD1 might be the D (6 bases). V was clipped by 0 bases and J by 4 bases, with 12 bases between them. Germline V CDR1 and CDR2: MNHEY, SVGAGI. CDR3 length: 15 amino acids. This chain's CDR3 is CASSYSTGGSYGYTF. CDR3 in DNA: TGTGCCAGCAGTTACTCGACGGGGGGCAGCTATGGCTACACCTTC.

The J gene is TRBJ1-1, the V gene TRBV2, with D perhaps TRBD1 (6 bases). The germline gives CDR1 SNHLY, CDR2 FYNNEI. V was shortened by 9 bases and J by 6 bases, with 20 bases between the two germline ends. The CDR3 is 14 amino acids. Here the CDR3 DNA reads TGTGCCAGAGAAGTAGAGGGGACAAGGGCTGAAGCTTTCTTT. It specifies CAREVEGTRAEAFF.

The V and J genes are TRBV28 and TRBJ2-1; 9 bases are shared with TRBD2. The ends lost 3 bases at V and 0 bases at J; junction bases unmatched: 6. Germline V gives CDR1 MDHEN, CDR2 SYDVKM. The CDR3 consists of 17 residues. The CDR3 coding sequence is TGTGCCAGCAGTTTGATCGCGGGAGGGAGCTCCTACAATGAGCAGTTCTTC. Protein: CASSLIAGGSSYNEQFF.

The chain is built from TRBV27 and TRBJ1-6, with 9 bases identical to TRBD1. This CDR3 is 16 amino acids long. The V gene's germline CDR1 is MNHEY and CDR2 SMNVEV (reference sequence). The V gene end was trimmed by 3 bases and the J gene end by 6 bases; junction bases not matched to a gene: 6. CDR3 nucleotides: TGTGCCAGCAGTTTTCGGCCGGGACAGGGTAATTCACCCCTCCACTTT. Its translation: CASSFRPGQGNSPLHF.

The rearrangement uses TRBV4-1 and TRBJ2-7, with D perhaps matching TRBD1 (6 bases). CDR1 and CDR2 from the germline V gene are MGHRA and YSYEKL. The CDR3 is made up of 16 amino acids. V was cut by 2 bases and J by 3 bases, with 17 bases left in between. The DNA of the CDR3 is TGCGCCAGCAGCCAAACTTTCCGGGACACAAGCTACGAGCAGTACTTC. It specifies CASSQTFRDTSYEQYF.

This clone was detected once. The CDR3 DNA reads as TGTGCCAGCAGTAGGGACAGGGGCCACTACGAGCAGTACTTC. This encodes CASSRDRGHYEQYF. This chain links TRBV6-5 with TRBJ2-7, with 10 positions matching TRBD1. In germline, CDR1 is MNHEY, CDR2 SVGAGI. Trimming took 5 bases from V and 3 from J; bases not matched to a gene: 4. The CDR3 is made up of 14 amino acids.

This clone was seen more than once but under ten times. The chain couples TRBV7-8 to TRBJ1-4; 7 positions match TRBD1. Germline CDR1 and CDR2: SGHVS and FQNEAQ. The V gene end was trimmed by 1 base and the J gene end by 0 bases; junction bases not matched to a gene: 2. The CDR3 has 16 residues. For the CDR3, the DNA is TGTGCCAGCAGCTTAGAGGGGGCCACAACTAATGAAAAACTGTTTTTT. Its protein product is CASSLEGATTNEKLFF.

A note on this clone: The junction differs from germline at one of its ends, possibly a read error. The chain has TRBV15 and TRBJ2-4; no definite D call. CDR1 and CDR2 (germline): LNHNV, YYDKDF (reference sequence). The CDR3 is 13 residues long. CDR3 nucleotide sequence: TGTGCCACCAGCAGAGATACCAAAAACAGTCAGTACTTC. This encodes CATSRDTKNSQYF.

This clone was detected a few times. Germline and junction disagree at one end, which may indicate a read error. This chain connects TRBV16 to TRBJ2-1; D is ambiguous. The CDR3 has 17 residues. CDR1 and CDR2 from the germline V gene are KGHSY and FQNENV. The CDR3 DNA follows: TGTGCCAGCAGCCCCAACCCGACAACCCCCTCCCACAATGAGCAGTTCTTC. The encoded protein is CASSPNPTTPSHNEQFF.

V usage is TRBV5-6 and J usage is TRBJ2-5; TRBD1 aligns across 7 bases. The V and J ends lost 5 bases and 3 bases, in that order; junction bases with no gene match: 4. Per the germline V gene, CDR1 is SGHDT and CDR2 is YYEEEE. This CDR3 is built from 13 residues. The CDR3: CASSYGQEETQYF. The CDR3 DNA reads TGTGCCAGCAGTTACGGACAGGAAGAGACCCAGTACTTC.

The chain joins TRBV5-1 to TRBJ2-7; maybe TRBD2 (5 bases). The ends were cut back, 6 bases at V and 5 bases at J, with 15 bases in the middle. This CDR3 contains 13 residues. CDR1 and CDR2 (germline): SGHRS, YFSETQ. CDR3 DNA: TGCGCCAGCAACTTTGAGGGATTACACGAGCAGTACTTC. Protein sequence: CASNFEGLHEQYF.

The chain uses TRBV30 and TRBJ1-2; unclear D gene. Germline V gives CDR1 GTSNPN, CDR2 SVGIG (reference sequence). V shed 8 bases and J shed 3 bases, with 7 bases lying between them. This CDR3 has 10 residues. The CDR3 coding sequence is TGTGCCGCAGTGGACTATGGCTACACCTTC. Translated: CAAVDYGYTF.

V usage is TRBV7-2 and J usage is TRBJ1-2; 8 bases are a match to TRBD1. The CDR3 totals 14 residues. Germline V gene data show CDR1 as SGHTA and CDR2 as FQGNSA. Trimming removed 5 bases from V and 2 bases from J; junction bases left unmatched: 4. CDR3 nucleotides: TGTGCCAGCAGCCCCGGACAGGGCAACTATGGCTACACCTTC. Residues: CASSPGQGNYGYTF.

The chain uses TRBV4-1 and TRBJ2-7, with TRBD1 matching over 7 bases. V gave up 4 bases and J gave up 1 base; unmatched junction bases: 10. This CDR3 is 16 amino acids long. Germline lookup yields CDR1 MGHRA and CDR2 YSYEKL. The CDR3 region is CASSRKTGMSSYEQYF. The CDR3, as DNA: TGCGCCAGCAGCCGTAAGACAGGGATGAGTTCCTACGAGCAGTACTTC.

The CDR3 protein is CASSAHGEETQYF. The DNA of the CDR3 is TGTGCCAGCAGTGCGCACGGAGAGGAGACCCAGTACTTC. The V call is TRBV6-5, the J call TRBJ2-5; no firm D call. The CDR3 runs to 13 residues. Per germline, CDR1 MNHEY and CDR2 SVGAGI. V was clipped by 5 bases and J by 5 bases, with 12 bases between them.